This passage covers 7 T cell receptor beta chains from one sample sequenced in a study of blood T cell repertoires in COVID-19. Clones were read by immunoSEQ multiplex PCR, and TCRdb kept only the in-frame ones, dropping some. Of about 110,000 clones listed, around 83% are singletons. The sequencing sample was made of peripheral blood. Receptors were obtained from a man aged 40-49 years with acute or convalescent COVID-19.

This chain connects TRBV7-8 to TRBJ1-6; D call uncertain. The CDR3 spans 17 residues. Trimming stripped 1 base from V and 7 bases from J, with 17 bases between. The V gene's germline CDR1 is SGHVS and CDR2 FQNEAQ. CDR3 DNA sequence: TGTGCCAGCAGCTTAGTAAGGCGTGGTCTAGGAAATTCACCCCTCCACTTT. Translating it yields CASSLVRRGLGNSPLHF.

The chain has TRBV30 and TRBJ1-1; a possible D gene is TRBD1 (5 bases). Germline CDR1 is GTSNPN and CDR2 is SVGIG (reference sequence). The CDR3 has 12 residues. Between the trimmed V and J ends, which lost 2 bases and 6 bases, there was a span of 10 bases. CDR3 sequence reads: CAWSPQGSEAFF. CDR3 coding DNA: TGTGCCTGGAGTCCTCAGGGTTCTGAAGCTTTCTTT.

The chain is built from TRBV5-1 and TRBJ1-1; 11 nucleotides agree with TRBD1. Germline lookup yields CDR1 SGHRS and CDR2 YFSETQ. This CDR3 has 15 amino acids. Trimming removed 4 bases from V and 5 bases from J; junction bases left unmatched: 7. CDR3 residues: CASSLRGQGVTEAFF. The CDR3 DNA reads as TGCGCCAGCAGCCTGCGGGGACAGGGGGTTACTGAAGCTTTCTTT.

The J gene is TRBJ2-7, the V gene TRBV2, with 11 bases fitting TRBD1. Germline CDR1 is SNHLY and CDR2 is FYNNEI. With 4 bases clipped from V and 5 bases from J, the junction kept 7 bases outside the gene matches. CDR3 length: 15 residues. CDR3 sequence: CASSVRDRGGNEQYF. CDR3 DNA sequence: TGTGCCAGCAGTGTCCGGGACAGGGGGGGTAACGAGCAGTACTTC. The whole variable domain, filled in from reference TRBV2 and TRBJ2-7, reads EPEVTQTPSHQVTQMGQEVILRCVPISNHLYFYWYRQILGQKVEFLVSFYNNEISEKSEIFDDQFSVERPDGSNFTLKIRSTKLEDSAMYFCASSVRDRGGNEQYFGPGTRLTVT.

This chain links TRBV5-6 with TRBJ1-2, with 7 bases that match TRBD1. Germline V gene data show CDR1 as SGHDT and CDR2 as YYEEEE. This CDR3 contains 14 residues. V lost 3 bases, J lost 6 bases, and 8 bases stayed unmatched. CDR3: CASSWTGTDNGYTF. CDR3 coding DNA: TGTGCCAGCAGCTGGACCGGGACAGATAATGGCTACACCTTC.

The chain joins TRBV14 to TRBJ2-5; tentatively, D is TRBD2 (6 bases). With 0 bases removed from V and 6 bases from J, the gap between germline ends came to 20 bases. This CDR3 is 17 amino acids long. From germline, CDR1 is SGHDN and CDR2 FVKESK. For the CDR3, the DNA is TGTGCCAGCAGCCAAGAGTGGGGGACTCCCAAAATGAAGACCCAGTACTTC. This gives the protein CASSQEWGTPKMKTQYF.

The CDR3 bases are TGTGCCAGCAGTTTAAGGGTGACTAGCGGGAGCTTAGGTACGCAGTATTTT. This gives the protein CASSLRVTSGSLGTQYF. V is TRBV28 and J is TRBJ2-3; 12 bases line up with TRBD2. The CDR3 runs to 17 residues. CDR1 and CDR2 from the germline V gene are MDHEN and SYDVKM. V dropped 2 bases and J dropped 8; count of bases not matched to a gene: 11. The full variable domain, with the rest looked up from reference TRBV28 and TRBJ2-3, is DVKVTQSSRYLVKRTGEKVFLECVQDMDHENMFWYRQDPGLGLRLIYFSYDVKMKEKGDIPEGYSVSREKKERFSLILESASTNQTSMYLCASSLRVTSGSLGTQYFGPGTRLTVL.